This TCR beta chain stems from a study of T cell responses to AZD1222 COVID-19 vaccine. Study-level results: Vaccine-related CD4 TCRs covered spike, predominating at 160-218 and 743-854. Compared with day 0, the breadth and depth of the Spike-specific TCR repertoire rose significantly after two doses of AZD1222.

The data were produced by immunoSEQ multiplex PCR, yet TCRdb's version contains in-frame clones alone and is incomplete. The sample comprises 150,000 to 200,000 clones, about 90% of which are singletons, and 7.5% to 9.5% rests with the top ten. This clone was seen a handful of times. The antigen is unknown. This material consisted of peripheral blood, taken on day 0 of AZD1222 vaccination. This TCR came from an adult in good health.

The CDR3 coding sequence is TGTGCCTGGAGCGGCGGGGAGTACGAGCAGTACTTC. As protein: CAWSGGEYEQYF. The V and J genes are TRBV30 and TRBJ2-7, with D maybe TRBD2 (6 bases). Germline assignment: CDR1 GTSNPN and CDR2 SVGIG (reference sequence). V was shortened by 3 bases and J by 4 bases, with 10 bases between the two germline ends. There are 12 residues in the CDR3.